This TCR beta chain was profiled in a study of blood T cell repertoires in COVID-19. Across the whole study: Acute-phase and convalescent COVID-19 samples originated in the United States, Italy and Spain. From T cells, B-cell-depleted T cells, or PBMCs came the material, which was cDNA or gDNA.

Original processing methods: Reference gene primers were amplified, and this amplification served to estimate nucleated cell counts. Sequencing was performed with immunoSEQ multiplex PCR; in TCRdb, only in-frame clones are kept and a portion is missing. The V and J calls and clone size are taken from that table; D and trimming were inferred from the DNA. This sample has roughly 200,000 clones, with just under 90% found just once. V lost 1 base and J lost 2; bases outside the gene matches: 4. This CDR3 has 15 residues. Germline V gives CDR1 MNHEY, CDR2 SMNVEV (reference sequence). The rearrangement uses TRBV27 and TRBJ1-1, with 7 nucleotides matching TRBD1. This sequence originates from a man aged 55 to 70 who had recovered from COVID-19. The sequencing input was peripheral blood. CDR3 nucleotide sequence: TGTGCCAGCAGTTTATGGGGACAGTTTAACACTGAAGCTTTCTTT. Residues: CASSLWGQFNTEAFF.